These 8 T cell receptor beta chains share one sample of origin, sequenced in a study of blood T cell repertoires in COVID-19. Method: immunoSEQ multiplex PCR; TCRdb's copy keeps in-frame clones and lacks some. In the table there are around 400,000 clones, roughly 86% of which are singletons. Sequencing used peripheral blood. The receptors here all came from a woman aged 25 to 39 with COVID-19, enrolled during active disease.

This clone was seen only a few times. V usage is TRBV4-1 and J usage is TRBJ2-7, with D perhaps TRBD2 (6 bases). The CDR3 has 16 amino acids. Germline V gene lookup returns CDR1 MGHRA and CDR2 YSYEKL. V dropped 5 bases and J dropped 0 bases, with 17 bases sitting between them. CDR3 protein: CASSFLSGMSSYEQYF. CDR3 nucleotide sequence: TGCGCCAGCAGCTTTCTTAGCGGAATGAGCTCCTACGAGCAGTACTTC.

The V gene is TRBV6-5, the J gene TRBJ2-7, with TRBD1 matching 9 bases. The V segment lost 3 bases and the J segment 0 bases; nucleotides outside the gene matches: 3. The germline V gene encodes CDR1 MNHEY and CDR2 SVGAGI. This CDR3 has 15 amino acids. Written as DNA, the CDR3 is TGTGCCAGCAGTTATCCGACAGGGGGCTCCTACGAGCAGTACTTC. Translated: CASSYPTGGSYEQYF.

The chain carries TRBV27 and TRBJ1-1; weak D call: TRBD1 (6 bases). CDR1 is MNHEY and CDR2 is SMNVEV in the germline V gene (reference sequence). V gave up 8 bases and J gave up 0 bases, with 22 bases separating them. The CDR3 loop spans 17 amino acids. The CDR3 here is CASSAGAPRGMNTEAFF. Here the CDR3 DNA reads TGTGCCAGCTCTGCGGGGGCCCCGCGGGGCATGAACACTGAAGCTTTCTTT.

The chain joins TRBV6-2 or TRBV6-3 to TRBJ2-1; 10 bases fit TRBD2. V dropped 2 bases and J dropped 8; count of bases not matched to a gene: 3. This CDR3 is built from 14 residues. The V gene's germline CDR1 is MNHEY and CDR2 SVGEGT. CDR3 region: CASSYGGLAYEQFF. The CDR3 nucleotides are TGTGCCAGCAGTTACGGGGGACTAGCGTATGAGCAGTTCTTC.

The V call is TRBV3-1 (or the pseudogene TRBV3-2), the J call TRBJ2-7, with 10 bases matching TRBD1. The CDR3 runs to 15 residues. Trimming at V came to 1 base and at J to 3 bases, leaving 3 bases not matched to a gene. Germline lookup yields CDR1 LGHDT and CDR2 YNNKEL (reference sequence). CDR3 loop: CASSQAGTGVYEQYF. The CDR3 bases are TGTGCCAGCAGCCAAGCCGGGACAGGGGTCTACGAGCAGTACTTC.

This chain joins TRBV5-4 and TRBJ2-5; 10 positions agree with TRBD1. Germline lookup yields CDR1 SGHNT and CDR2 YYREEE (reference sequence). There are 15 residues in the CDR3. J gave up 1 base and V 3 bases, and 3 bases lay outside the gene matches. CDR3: CASSSDRGRQETQYF. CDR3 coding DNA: TGTGCCAGCAGCTCCGACAGGGGGCGCCAAGAGACCCAGTACTTC.

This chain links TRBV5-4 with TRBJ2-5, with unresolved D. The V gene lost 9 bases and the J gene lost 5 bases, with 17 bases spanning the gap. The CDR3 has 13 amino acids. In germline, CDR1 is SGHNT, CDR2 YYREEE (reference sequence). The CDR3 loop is CATLSNSQETQYF. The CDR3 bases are TGTGCCACATTAAGTAACTCACAGGAGACCCAGTACTTC. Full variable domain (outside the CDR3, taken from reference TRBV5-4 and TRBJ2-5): ETGVTQSPTHLIKTRGQQVTLRCSSQSGHNTVSWYQQALGQGPQFIFQYYREEENGRGNFPPRFSGLQFPNYSSELNVNALELDDSALYLCATLSNSQETQYFGPGTRLLVL.

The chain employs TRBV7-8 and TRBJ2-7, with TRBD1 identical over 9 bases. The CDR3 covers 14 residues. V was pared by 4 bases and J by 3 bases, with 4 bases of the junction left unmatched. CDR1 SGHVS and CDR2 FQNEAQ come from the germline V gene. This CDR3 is CASSYGDRDYEQYF. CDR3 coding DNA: TGTGCCAGCAGCTACGGGGACAGGGACTACGAGCAGTACTTC.